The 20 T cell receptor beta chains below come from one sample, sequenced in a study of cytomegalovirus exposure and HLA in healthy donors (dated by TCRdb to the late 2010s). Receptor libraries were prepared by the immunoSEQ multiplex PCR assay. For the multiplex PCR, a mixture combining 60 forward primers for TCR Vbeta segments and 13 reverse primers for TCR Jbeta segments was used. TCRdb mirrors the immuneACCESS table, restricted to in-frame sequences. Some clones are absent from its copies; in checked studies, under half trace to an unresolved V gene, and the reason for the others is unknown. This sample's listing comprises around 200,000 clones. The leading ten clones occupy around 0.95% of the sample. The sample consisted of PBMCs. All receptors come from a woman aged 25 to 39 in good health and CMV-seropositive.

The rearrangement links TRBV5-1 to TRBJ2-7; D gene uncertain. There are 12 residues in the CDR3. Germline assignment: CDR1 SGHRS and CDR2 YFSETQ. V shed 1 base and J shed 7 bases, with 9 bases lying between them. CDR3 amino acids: CASSLYSGEQYF. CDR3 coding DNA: TGCGCCAGCAGCTTGTATTCAGGAGAGCAGTACTTC.

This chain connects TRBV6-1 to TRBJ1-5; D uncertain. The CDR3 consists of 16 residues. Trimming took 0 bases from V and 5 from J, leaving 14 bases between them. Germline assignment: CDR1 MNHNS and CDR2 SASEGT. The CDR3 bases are TGTGCCAGCAGTGAAGCGGCGACAAATCGACATCAGCCCCAGCATTTT. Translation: CASSEAATNRHQPQHF.

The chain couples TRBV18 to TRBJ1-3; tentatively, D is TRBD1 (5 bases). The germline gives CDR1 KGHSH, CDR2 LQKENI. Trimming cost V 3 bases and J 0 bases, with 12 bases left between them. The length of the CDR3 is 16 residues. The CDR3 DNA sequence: TGTGCCAGCTCACCGACCGACAGCAGCTCTGGAAACACCATATATTTT. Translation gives CASSPTDSSSGNTIYF. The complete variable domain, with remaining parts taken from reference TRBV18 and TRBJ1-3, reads NAGVMQNPRHLVRRRGQEARLRCSPMKGHSHVYWYRQLPEEGLKFMVYLQKENIIDESGMPKERFSAEFPKEGPSILRIQQVVRGDSAAYFCASSPTDSSSGNTIYFGEGSWLTVV.

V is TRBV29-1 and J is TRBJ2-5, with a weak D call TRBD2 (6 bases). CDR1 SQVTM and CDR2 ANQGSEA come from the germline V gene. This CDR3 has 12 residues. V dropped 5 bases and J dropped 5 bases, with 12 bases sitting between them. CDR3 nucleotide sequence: TGCAGCGTTCCGGGACTTACGGAGACCCAGTACTTC. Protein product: CSVPGLTETQYF.

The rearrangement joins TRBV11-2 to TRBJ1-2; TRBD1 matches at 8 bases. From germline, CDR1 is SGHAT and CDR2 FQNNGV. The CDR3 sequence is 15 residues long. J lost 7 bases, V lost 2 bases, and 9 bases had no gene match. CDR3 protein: CASSLLGQGAGGYTF. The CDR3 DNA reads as TGTGCCAGCAGCTTACTGGGCCAGGGGGCAGGTGGCTACACCTTC.

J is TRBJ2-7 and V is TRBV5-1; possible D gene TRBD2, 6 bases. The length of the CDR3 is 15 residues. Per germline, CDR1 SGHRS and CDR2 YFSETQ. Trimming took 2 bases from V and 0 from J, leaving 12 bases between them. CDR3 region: CASSLGGTFSYEQYF. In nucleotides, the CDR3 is TGCGCCAGCAGCTTAGGCGGGACCTTCTCCTACGAGCAGTACTTC.

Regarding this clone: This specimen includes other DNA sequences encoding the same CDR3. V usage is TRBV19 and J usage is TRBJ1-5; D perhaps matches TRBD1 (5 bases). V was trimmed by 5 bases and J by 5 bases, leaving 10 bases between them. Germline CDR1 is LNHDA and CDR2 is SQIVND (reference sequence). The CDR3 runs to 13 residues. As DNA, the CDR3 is TGTGCCAGTAGTGGCGGAGGGGATCAGCCCCAGCATTTT. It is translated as CASSGGGDQPQHF. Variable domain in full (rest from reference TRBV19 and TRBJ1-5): DGGITQSPKYLFRKEGQNVTLSCEQNLNHDAMYWYRQDPGQGLRLIYYSQIVNDFQKGDIAEGYSVSREKKESFPLTVTSAQKNPTAFYLCASSGGGDQPQHFGDGTRLSIL.

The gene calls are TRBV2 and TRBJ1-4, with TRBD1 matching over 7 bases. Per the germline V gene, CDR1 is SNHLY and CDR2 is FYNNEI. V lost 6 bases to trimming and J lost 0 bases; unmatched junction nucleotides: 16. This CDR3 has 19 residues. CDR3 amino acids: CASRYPATPGQPTNEKLFF. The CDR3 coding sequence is TGTGCCAGCAGGTATCCCGCTACTCCGGGACAGCCAACTAATGAAAAACTGTTTTTT.

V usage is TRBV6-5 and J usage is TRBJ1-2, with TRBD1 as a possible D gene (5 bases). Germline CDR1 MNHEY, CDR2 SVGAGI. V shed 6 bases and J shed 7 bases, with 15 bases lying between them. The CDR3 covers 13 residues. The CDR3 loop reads CASRPLQGSGYTF. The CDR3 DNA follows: TGTGCCAGCAGGCCTCTCCAGGGCTCTGGCTACACCTTC.

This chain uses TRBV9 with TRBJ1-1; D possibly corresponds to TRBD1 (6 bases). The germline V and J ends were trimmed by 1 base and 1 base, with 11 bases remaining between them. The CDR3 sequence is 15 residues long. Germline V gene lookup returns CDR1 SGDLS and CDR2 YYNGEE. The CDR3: CASSVNPGANTEAFF. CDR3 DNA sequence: TGTGCCAGCAGCGTAAATCCAGGGGCGAACACTGAAGCTTTCTTT.

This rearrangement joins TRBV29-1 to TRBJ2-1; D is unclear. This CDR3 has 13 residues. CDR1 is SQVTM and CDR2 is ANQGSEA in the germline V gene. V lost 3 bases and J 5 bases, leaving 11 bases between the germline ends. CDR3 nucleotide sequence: TGCAGCGTTGATCGCCTAAATAACAATGAGCAGTTCTTC. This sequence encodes CSVDRLNNNEQFF.

The DNA of the CDR3 is TGCGCCAGCAGCTCGGATAGAACTAGCGGGAGATTCTCGGCGCAGTATTTT. Amino acid sequence: CASSSDRTSGRFSAQYF. The chain recombines TRBV5-1 with TRBJ2-3, with TRBD2 matching 11 bases. The CDR3 spans 17 residues. Germline CDR1 SGHRS, CDR2 YFSETQ. Trimming cost V 3 bases and J 10 bases; bases outside gene matches: 16.

The CDR3 DNA follows: TGTGCCAGTAGTAATGCCGGGCGGGGGAGCTCCTACGAGCAGTACTTC. As protein: CASSNAGRGSSYEQYF. The chain carries TRBV19 and TRBJ2-7; 7 nucleotides agree with TRBD2. The trim removed 4 bases at V and 0 bases at J, leaving 9 bases unmatched. Germline CDR1 LNHDA, CDR2 SQIVND (reference sequence). The CDR3 sequence is 16 residues long. The entire variable domain, with the rest obtained from reference TRBV19 and TRBJ2-7, is as follows: DGGITQSPKYLFRKEGQNVTLSCEQNLNHDAMYWYRQDPGQGLRLIYYSQIVNDFQKGDIAEGYSVSREKKESFPLTVTSAQKNPTAFYLCASSNAGRGSSYEQYFGPGTRLTVT.

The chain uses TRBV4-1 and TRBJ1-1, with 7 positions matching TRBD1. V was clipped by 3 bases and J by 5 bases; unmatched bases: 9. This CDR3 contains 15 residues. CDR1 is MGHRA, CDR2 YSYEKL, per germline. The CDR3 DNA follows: TGCGCCAGCAGCCACTTCAACAGGGGTAAGACTGAAGCTTTCTTT. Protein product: CASSHFNRGKTEAFF.

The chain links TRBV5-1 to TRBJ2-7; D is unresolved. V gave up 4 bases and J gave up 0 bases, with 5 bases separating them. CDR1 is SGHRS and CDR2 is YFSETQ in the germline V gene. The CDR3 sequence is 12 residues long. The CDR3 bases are TGCGCCAGCAGCCTTCCCTCCTACGAGCAGTACTTC. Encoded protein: CASSLPSYEQYF.

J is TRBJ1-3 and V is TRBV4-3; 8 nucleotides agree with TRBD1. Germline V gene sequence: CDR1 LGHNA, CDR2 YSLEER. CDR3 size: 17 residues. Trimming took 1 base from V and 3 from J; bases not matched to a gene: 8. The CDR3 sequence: CASSQVGDRQRGNTIYF. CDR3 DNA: TGCGCCAGCAGCCAAGTGGGGGACAGGCAACGTGGAAACACCATATATTTT.

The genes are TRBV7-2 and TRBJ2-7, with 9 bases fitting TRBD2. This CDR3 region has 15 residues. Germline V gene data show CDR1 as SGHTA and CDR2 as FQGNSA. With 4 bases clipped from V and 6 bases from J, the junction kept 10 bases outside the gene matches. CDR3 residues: CASSWGLALWSEQYF. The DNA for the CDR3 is TGTGCCAGCAGCTGGGGACTAGCATTGTGGAGCGAGCAGTACTTC.

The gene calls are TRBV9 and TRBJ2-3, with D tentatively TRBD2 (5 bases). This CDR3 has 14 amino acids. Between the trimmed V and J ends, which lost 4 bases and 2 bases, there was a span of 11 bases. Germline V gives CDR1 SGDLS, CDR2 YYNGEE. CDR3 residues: CASSFRAVTDTQYF. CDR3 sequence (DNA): TGTGCCAGCAGCTTCCGAGCGGTCACAGATACGCAGTATTTT.

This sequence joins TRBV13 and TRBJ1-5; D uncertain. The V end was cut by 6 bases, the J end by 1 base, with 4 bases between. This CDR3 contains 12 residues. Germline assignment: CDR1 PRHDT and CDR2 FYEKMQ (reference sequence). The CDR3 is CASSGSNQPQHF. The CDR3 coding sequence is TGTGCCAGCAGTGGCAGCAATCAGCCCCAGCATTTT.

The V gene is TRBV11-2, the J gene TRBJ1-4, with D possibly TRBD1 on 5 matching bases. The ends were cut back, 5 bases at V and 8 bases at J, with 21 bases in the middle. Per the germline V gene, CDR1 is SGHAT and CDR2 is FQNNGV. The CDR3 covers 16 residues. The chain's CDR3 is CASSRGVQGREEKLFF. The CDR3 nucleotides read TGTGCCAGCAGCCGGGGGGTTCAGGGAAGGGAGGAAAAACTGTTTTTT.